This TCR beta chain is drawn from a study of primary melanoma T cells and metastatic recurrence. The study, taken as a whole, reports: The authors suggested a successful antitumor T-cell response can exist in primary melanoma.

On this clone itself: The antigen remains unidentified.

Sequencing was performed with immunoSEQ multiplex PCR; in TCRdb, only in-frame clones are kept and a portion is missing. This repertoire shows some 420 clones, roughly 87% found once; its top ten account for approximately 8.2%. The sequence came from a human donor with melanoma. Sequenced material: melanoma tumor tissue.

The CDR3: CASSQIWGSETQYF. CDR3 bases: TGTGCCAGCAGCCAAATCTGGGGCTCGGAGACCCAGTACTTC. The rearrangement joins TRBV11-3 to TRBJ2-5; D possibly corresponds to TRBD1 (5 bases). The germline V gene has CDR1 SGHNT and CDR2 YENEEA. Deletions cut 5 bases from V and 5 bases from J, with 15 bases between. The length of the CDR3 is 14 residues. The entire variable domain, with the rest obtained from reference TRBV11-3 and TRBJ2-5, is as follows: EAGVVQSPRYKIIEKKQPVAFWCNPISGHNTLYWYLQNLGQGPELLIRYENEEAVDDSQLPKDRFSAERLKGVDSTLKIQPAELGDSAVYLCASSQIWGSETQYFGPGTRLLVL.